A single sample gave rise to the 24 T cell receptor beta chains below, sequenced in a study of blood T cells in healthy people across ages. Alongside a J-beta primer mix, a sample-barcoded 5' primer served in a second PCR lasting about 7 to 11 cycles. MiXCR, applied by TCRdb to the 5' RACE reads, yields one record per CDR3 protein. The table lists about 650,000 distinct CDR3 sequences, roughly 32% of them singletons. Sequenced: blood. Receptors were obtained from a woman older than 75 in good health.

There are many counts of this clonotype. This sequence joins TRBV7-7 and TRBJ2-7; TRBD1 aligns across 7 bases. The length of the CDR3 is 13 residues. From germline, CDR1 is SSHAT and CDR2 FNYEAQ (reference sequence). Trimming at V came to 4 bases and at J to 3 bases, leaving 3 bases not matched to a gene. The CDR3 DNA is TGTGCCAGCAGCTCCGGACAGGACTACGAGCAGTACTTC. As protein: CASSSGQDYEQYF.

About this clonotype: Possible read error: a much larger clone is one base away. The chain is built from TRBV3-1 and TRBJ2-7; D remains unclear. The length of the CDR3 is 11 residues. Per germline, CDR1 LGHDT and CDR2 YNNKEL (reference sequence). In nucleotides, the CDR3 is TGTGCCGGCAGCCAAGACCACGAGCAGTACTTC. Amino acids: CAGSQDHEQYF.

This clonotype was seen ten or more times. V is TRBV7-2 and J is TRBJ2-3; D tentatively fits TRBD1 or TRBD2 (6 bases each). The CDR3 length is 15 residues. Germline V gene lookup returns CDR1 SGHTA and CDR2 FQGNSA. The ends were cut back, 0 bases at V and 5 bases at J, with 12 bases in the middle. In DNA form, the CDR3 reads TGTGCCAGCAGCTTAGCGGGGGGCTCAGGAGATACGCAGTATTTT. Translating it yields CASSLAGGSGDTQYF.

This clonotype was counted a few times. The CDR3 DNA is TGTGCCAGCAGCGCGCGGACTAGCGGGGTAACAGATACGCAGTATTTT. Translation gives CASSARTSGVTDTQYF. The rearrangement links TRBV9 to TRBJ2-3, with 12 bases that match TRBD2. V was clipped by 3 bases and J by 3 bases; unmatched bases: 5. Germline CDR1 reads SGDLS; CDR2 reads YYNGEE. The CDR3 is made up of 16 amino acids.

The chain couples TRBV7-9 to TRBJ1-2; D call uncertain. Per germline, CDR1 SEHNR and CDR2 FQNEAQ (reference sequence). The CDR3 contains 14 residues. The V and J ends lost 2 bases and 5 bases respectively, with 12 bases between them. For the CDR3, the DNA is TGTGCCAGCAGCTTAAACGAGTTGAGTTATGGCTACACCTTC. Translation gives CASSLNELSYGYTF.

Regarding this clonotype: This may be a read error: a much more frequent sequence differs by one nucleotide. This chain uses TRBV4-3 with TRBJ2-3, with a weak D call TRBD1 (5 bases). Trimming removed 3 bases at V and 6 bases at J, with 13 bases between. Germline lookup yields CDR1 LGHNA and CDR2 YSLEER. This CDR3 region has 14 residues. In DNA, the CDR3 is TGCGCCAGCAGCCAGACAGTCGCCTGGGATACGCAGTATTTT. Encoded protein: CASSQTVAWDTQYF.

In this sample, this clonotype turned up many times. The CDR3 coding sequence is TGTGCCAGCAGCTCCCACTCCAAGGCTACCTCTGGGGCCAACGTCCTGACTTTC. Amino acid sequence: CASSSHSKATSGANVLTF. The chain links TRBV7-9 to TRBJ2-6; D is ambiguous. The CDR3 covers 18 residues. Trimming took 4 bases from V and 0 from J, leaving 16 bases between them. CDR1 is SEHNR and CDR2 is FQNEAQ in the germline V gene (reference sequence).

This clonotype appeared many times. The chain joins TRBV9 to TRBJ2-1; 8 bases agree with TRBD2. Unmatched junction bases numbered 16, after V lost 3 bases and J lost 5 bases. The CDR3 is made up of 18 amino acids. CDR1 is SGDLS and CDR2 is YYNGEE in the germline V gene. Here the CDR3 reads CASSAPRSGGPKDNEQFF. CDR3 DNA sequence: TGTGCCAGCAGCGCGCCCCGGTCGGGGGGGCCCAAGGACAATGAGCAGTTCTTC.

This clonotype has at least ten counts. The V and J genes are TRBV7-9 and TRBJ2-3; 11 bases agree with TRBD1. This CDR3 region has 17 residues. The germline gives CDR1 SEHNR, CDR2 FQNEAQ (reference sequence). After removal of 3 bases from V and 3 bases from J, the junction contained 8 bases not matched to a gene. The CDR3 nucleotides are TGTGCCAGCAGCTTGGACTGGACAGGGGGCTCGACAGATACGCAGTATTTT. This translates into CASSLDWTGGSTDTQYF.

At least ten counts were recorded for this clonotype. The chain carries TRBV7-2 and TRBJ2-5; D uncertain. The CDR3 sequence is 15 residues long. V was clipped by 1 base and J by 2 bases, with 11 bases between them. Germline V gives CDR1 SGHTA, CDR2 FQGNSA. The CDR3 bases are TGTGCCAGCAGCTTAGATAGCAGGAAACAAGAGACCCAGTACTTC. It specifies CASSLDSRKQETQYF.

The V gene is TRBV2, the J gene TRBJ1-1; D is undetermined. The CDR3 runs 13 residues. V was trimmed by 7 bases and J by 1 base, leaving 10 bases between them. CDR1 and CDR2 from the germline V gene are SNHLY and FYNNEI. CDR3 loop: CASTRTQNTEAFF. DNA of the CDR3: TGTGCCAGCACGAGAACGCAGAACACTGAAGCTTTCTTT.

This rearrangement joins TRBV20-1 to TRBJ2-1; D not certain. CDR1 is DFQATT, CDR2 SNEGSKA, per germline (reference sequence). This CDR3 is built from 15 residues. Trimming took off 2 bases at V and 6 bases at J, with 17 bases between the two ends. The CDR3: CSARSVRPRINEQFF. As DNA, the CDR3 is TGCAGTGCTAGATCCGTGAGACCGAGAATCAATGAGCAGTTCTTC.

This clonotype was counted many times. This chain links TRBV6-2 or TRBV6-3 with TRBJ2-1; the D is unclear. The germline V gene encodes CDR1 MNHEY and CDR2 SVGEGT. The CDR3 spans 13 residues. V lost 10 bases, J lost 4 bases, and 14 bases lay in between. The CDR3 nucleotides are TGTGCCACCTCGGAAGCTTCGTACAATGAGCAGTTCTTC. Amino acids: CATSEASYNEQFF.

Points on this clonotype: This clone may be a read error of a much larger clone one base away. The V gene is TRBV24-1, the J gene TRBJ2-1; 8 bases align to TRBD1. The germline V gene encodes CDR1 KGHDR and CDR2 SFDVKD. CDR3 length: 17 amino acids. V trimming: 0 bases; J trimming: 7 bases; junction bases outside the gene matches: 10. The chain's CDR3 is CATSDLARTGSVNEQFF. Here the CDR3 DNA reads TGTGCCACCAGTGATTTGGCGCGGACAGGGTCGGTTAATGAGCAGTTCTTC.

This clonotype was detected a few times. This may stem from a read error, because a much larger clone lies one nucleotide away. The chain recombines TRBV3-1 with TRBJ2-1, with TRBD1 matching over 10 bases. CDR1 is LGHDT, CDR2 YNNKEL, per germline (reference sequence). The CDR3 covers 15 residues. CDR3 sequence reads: CASSPRQGAGNERFF. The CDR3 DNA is TGTGCCAGCAGCCCCAGACAGGGGGCCGGCAATGAGCGGTTCTTC.

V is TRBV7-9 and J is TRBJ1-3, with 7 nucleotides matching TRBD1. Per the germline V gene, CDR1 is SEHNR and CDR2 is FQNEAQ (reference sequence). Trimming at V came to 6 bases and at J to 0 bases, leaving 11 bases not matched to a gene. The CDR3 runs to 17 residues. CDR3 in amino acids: CASRHGQALISGNTIYF. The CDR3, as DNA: TGTGCCAGCAGACACGGACAGGCGCTCATCTCTGGAAACACCATATATTTT.

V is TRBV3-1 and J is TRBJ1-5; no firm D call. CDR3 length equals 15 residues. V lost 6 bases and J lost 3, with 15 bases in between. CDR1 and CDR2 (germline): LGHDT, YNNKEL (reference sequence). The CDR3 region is CASSQMPDINQPQHF. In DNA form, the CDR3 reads TGTGCCAGCAGTCAGATGCCCGACATCAATCAGCCCCAGCATTTT. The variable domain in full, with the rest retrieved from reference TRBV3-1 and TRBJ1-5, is DTAVSQTPKYLVTQMGNDKSIKCEQNLGHDTMYWYKQDSKKFLKIMFSYNNKELIINETVPNRFSPKSPDKAHLNLHINSLELGDSAVYFCASSQMPDINQPQHFGDGTRLSIL.

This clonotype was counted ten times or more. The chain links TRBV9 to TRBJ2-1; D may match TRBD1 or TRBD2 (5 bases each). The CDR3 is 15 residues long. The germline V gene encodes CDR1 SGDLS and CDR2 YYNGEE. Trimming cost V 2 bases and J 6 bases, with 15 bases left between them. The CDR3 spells CASSVLGAWGNEQFF. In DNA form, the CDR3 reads TGTGCCAGCAGCGTTCTCGGGGCCTGGGGCAATGAGCAGTTCTTC.

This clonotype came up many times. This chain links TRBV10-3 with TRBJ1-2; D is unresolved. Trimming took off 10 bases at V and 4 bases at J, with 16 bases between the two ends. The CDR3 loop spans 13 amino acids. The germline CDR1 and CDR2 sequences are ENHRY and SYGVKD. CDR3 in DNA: TGTGCCAGCCTAGAGGGCCGGACCTATGGCTACACCTTC. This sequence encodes CASLEGRTYGYTF.

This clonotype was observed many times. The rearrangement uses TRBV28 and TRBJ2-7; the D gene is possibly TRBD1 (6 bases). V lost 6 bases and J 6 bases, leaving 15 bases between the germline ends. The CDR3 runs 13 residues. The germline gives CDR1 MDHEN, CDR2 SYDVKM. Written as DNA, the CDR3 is TGTGCCAGCAGAGACCTCAGGGGCGGCGAGCAGTACTTC. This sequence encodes CASRDLRGGEQYF.

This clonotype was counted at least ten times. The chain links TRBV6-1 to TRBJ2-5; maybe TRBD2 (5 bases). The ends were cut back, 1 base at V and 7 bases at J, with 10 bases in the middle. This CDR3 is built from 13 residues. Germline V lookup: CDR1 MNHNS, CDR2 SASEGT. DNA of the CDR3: TGTGCCAGCAGTGAAGTCGAGCGGCGGACCCAGTACTTC. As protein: CASSEVERRTQYF.

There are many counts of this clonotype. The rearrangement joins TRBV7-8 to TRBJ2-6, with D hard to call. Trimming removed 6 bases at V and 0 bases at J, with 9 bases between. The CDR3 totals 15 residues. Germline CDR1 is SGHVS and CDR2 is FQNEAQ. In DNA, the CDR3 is TGTGCCAGCAGTAACAGCCTCTCTGGGGCCAACGTCCTGACTTTC. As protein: CASSNSLSGANVLTF.

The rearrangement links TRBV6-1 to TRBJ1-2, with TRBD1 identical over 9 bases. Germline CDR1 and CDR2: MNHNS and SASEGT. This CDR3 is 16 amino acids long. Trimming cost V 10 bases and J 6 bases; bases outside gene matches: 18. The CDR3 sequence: CATDRDRVSRADGYTF. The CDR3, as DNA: TGTGCCACCGACCGGGACAGGGTATCAAGGGCTGATGGCTACACCTTC.

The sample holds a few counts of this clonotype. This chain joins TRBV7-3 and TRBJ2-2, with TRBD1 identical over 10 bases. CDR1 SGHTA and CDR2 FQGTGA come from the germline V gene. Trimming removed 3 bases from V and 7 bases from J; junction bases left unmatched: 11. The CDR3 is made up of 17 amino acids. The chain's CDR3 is CASSLGQGPLGVGELFF. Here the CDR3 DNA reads TGTGCCAGCAGCTTGGGACAGGGGCCCTTGGGTGTCGGGGAGCTGTTTTTT.